Following are 20 T cell receptor beta chains from one sample sequenced in a study of blood T cell repertoires in COVID-19. Data came from immunoSEQ multiplex PCR; TCRdb stores just in-frame clones and leaves some out. The sample lists about 280,000 clones; more than 85% were seen once. Source material: PBMCs or T cells enriched from blood (not recorded which). All receptors derive from a man aged 35 to 55 who had been exposed to COVID-19.

This rearrangement joins TRBV6-5 to TRBJ2-7, with 13 nucleotides matching TRBD2. CDR1 and CDR2 from the germline V gene are MNHEY and SVGAGI. This CDR3 spans 16 amino acids. Unmatched junction bases numbered 6, after V lost 2 bases and J lost 5 bases. The CDR3 sequence is CASSYASGTSGDEQYF. CDR3 nucleotide sequence: TGTGCCAGCAGTTACGCTTCCGGGACTAGCGGGGACGAGCAGTACTTC.

This clone is a singleton in its sample. The J gene is TRBJ1-4, the V gene TRBV7-2; no firm D call. Germline loops: CDR1 SGHTA, CDR2 FQGNSA. Trimming cost V 1 base and J 8 bases, with 11 bases left between them. This CDR3 has 14 amino acids. CDR3 amino acids: CASSLVGSGEKLFF. The CDR3 DNA sequence: TGTGCCAGCAGCTTAGTAGGGTCGGGAGAAAAACTGTTTTTT.

This clone was observed a handful of times. The chain recombines TRBV11-2 with TRBJ2-7, with 8 bases lining up with TRBD1. V dropped 5 bases and J dropped 7; count of bases not matched to a gene: 10. The CDR3 extends over 14 amino acids. Germline V gene lookup returns CDR1 SGHAT and CDR2 FQNNGV. CDR3 sequence (DNA): TGTGCCAGCAGCCACGACAGGGGCTTCGAGGAGCAGTACTTC. It translates to CASSHDRGFEEQYF. The complete variable domain, with remaining parts taken from reference TRBV11-2 and TRBJ2-7, reads EAGVAQSPRYKIIEKRQSVAFWCNPISGHATLYWYQQILGQGPKLLIQFQNNGVVDDSQLPKDRFSAERLKGVDSTLKIQPAKLEDSAVYLCASSHDRGFEEQYFGPGTRLTVT.

The chain carries TRBV5-4 and TRBJ1-1; D call uncertain. The germline V gene encodes CDR1 SGHNT and CDR2 YYREEE (reference sequence). The CDR3 consists of 18 residues. Trimming removed 4 bases at V and 5 bases at J, with 27 bases between. The CDR3, as DNA: TGTGCCAGCAGCCCGAAAAGGATGCACCGGGAACAAGAGACTGAAGCTTTCTTT. It yields the protein CASSPKRMHREQETEAFF. The full variable domain, with the rest looked up from reference TRBV5-4 and TRBJ1-1, is ETGVTQSPTHLIKTRGQQVTLRCSSQSGHNTVSWYQQALGQGPQFIFQYYREEENGRGNFPPRFSGLQFPNYSSELNVNALELDDSALYLCASSPKRMHREQETEAFFGQGTRLTVV.

V usage is TRBV28 and J usage is TRBJ2-7, with D perhaps TRBD1 (6 bases). The CDR3 sequence is 16 residues long. Germline assignment: CDR1 MDHEN and CDR2 SYDVKM. Trimming pared 8 bases from V and 5 bases from J, leaving 25 bases between. CDR3 in amino acids: CASGFLGDITTNEQYF. The CDR3 DNA reads as TGTGCCAGCGGGTTTTTGGGGGACATTACAACGAACGAGCAGTACTTC. Using reference TRBV28 and TRBJ2-7 for the parts outside the CDR3, the full variable domain is DVKVTQSSRYLVKRTGEKVFLECVQDMDHENMFWYRQDPGLGLRLIYFSYDVKMKEKGDIPEGYSVSREKKERFSLILESASTNQTSMYLCASGFLGDITTNEQYFGPGTRLTVT.

The gene calls are TRBV29-1 and TRBJ1-4; D is perhaps TRBD1 (5 bases). Germline V gene data show CDR1 as SQVTM and CDR2 as ANQGSEA. Trimming took 4 bases from V and 3 from J, leaving 15 bases between them. This CDR3 region has 15 residues. The DNA for the CDR3 is TGCAGCGTTGTCCCGGGGGAAGGGGCTAATGAAAAACTGTTTTTT. It is translated as CSVVPGEGANEKLFF. The variable domain in full, with the rest retrieved from reference TRBV29-1 and TRBJ1-4, is SAVISQKPSRDICQRGTSLTIQCQVDSQVTMMFWYRQQPGQSLTLIATANQGSEATYESGFVIDKFPISRPNLTFSTLTVSNMSPEDSSIYLCSVVPGEGANEKLFFGSGTQLSVL.

The rearrangement uses TRBV28 and TRBJ2-7; the match to TRBD1 covers 10 bases. This CDR3 spans 15 amino acids. Trimming cost V 2 bases and J 2 bases; bases outside gene matches: 3. Germline values: CDR1 MDHEN, CDR2 SYDVKM. CDR3 in amino acids: CASSLRGTGAYEQYF. Written as DNA, the CDR3 is TGTGCCAGCAGTTTAAGAGGGACAGGGGCCTACGAGCAGTACTTC. The entire variable domain, with the rest obtained from reference TRBV28 and TRBJ2-7, is as follows: DVKVTQSSRYLVKRTGEKVFLECVQDMDHENMFWYRQDPGLGLRLIYFSYDVKMKEKGDIPEGYSVSREKKERFSLILESASTNQTSMYLCASSLRGTGAYEQYFGPGTRLTVT.

The chain joins TRBV7-9 to TRBJ1-1, with D possibly being TRBD1 (6 bases). Germline lookup yields CDR1 SEHNR and CDR2 FQNEAQ (reference sequence). The V and J ends lost 5 bases and 6 bases respectively, with 16 bases between them. The CDR3 spans 14 residues. The CDR3 DNA is TGTGCCAGCAGCCCTGGGAGGGGGTCTCCTGAAGCTTTCTTT. This encodes CASSPGRGSPEAFF.

The chain employs TRBV27 and TRBJ2-3, with 8 bases identical to TRBD2. The CDR3 covers 15 residues. Trimming took 7 bases from V and 1 from J; bases not matched to a gene: 7. Germline CDR1 and CDR2: MNHEY and SMNVEV (reference sequence). CDR3 sequence: CASTPLAGGTDTQYF. The CDR3 nucleotides read TGTGCCAGCACCCCTCTAGCGGGCGGCACAGATACGCAGTATTTT.

The chain has TRBV9 and TRBJ1-2, with D possibly matching TRBD1 (6 bases). The CDR3 has 15 amino acids. Trimming removed 4 bases at V and 3 bases at J, with 16 bases between. Germline V gene data show CDR1 as SGDLS and CDR2 as YYNGEE. The CDR3 reads CASSPGAPGDYGYTF. The CDR3 coding sequence is TGTGCCAGCAGCCCAGGGGCCCCCGGGGACTATGGCTACACCTTC.

J is TRBJ1-4 and V is TRBV5-1; 10 bases agree with TRBD1. After removal of 4 bases from V and 5 bases from J, the junction contained 2 bases not matched to a gene. This CDR3 spans 14 amino acids. The germline V gene has CDR1 SGHRS and CDR2 YFSETQ. The CDR3 region has the DNA TGCGCCAGCAGCACGGGACAGGGGAATGAAAAACTGTTTTTT. It is translated as CASSTGQGNEKLFF.

J is TRBJ2-7 and V is TRBV12-5; 10 positions match TRBD1. The germline V gene encodes CDR1 LGHNT and CDR2 FRNRAP. Trimming removed 1 base from V and 5 bases from J; junction bases left unmatched: 5. This CDR3 region has 15 residues. The CDR3 DNA is TGTGCTAGTGGTTTGGGACAGGGGGCAGGCGACGAGCAGTACTTC. It yields the protein CASGLGQGAGDEQYF.

The chain couples TRBV12-5 to TRBJ2-2; 9 bases map to TRBD1. Per germline, CDR1 LGHNT and CDR2 FRNRAP. The CDR3 totals 16 residues. Germline trimming cut 1 base from V and 0 bases from J; bases unmatched to any gene: 0. CDR3 in amino acids: CASGLGDRANTGELFF. The DNA for the CDR3 is TGTGCTAGTGGTTTGGGGGACAGGGCGAACACCGGGGAGCTGTTTTTT. Full variable domain (rest looked up from reference TRBV12-5 and TRBJ2-2): DARVTQTPRHKVTEMGQEVTMRCQPILGHNTVFWYRQTMMQGLELLAYFRNRAPLDDSGMPKDRFSAEMPDATLATLKIQPSEPRDSAVYFCASGLGDRANTGELFFGEGSRLTVL.

The gene calls are TRBV4-1 and TRBJ1-5; perhaps TRBD1 as D (5 bases). The V end was cut by 1 base, the J end by 6 bases, with 16 bases between. This CDR3 has 16 amino acids. Germline CDR1 reads MGHRA; CDR2 reads YSYEKL. CDR3: CASSQVGGSQGQPQHF. CDR3 nucleotide sequence: TGCGCCAGCAGCCAAGTTGGGGGGTCGCAAGGTCAGCCCCAGCATTTT.

This chain links TRBV12-5 with TRBJ2-7; TRBD2 matches at 8 bases. The CDR3 is 18 residues long. With V trimmed by 5 bases and J by 0 bases, 15 bases remained unmatched. The germline gives CDR1 LGHNT, CDR2 FRNRAP. The CDR3 nucleotides are TGTGCTAGTGGTACTGGGGGGTTTAGCGGGATAAGCTCCTACGAGCAGTACTTC. Amino acid sequence: CASGTGGFSGISSYEQYF.

The V call is TRBV12-3 or TRBV12-4, the J call TRBJ1-5; D is unresolved. This CDR3 is built from 13 residues. V was clipped by 4 bases and J by 8 bases, with 12 bases between them. This chain's CDR3 is CASSSTWGEPQHF. The CDR3 nucleotides are TGTGCCAGCAGTTCGACGTGGGGAGAGCCCCAGCATTTT.

The chain couples TRBV6-5 to TRBJ1-2; 7 bases align to TRBD1. The J segment lost 4 bases and the V segment lost 6 bases, leaving 11 bases of the junction unmatched. Germline values: CDR1 MNHEY, CDR2 SVGAGI. The CDR3 is 15 amino acids. The CDR3 reads CASSSGQTLLYGYTF. CDR3 nucleotide sequence: TGTGCCAGCAGCTCGGGACAGACTCTACTCTATGGCTACACCTTC.

The CDR3 DNA is TGTGCCAGCAGCTTAAGACAGGGGAATTCACCCCTCCACTTT. Protein product: CASSLRQGNSPLHF. The gene calls are TRBV7-2 and TRBJ1-6; 8 positions match TRBD1. The germline V gene encodes CDR1 SGHTA and CDR2 FQGNSA. V dropped 2 bases and J dropped 7; count of bases not matched to a gene: 1. The CDR3 contains 14 residues. Filled out from reference TRBV7-2 and TRBJ1-6, the complete variable domain reads GAGVSQSPSNKVTEKGKDVELRCDPISGHTALYWYRQSLGQGLEFLIYFQGNSAPDKSGLPSDRFSAERTGGSVSTLTIQRTQQEDSAVYLCASSLRQGNSPLHFGNGTRLTVT.

The chain uses TRBV29-1 and TRBJ1-6; 7 nucleotides match TRBD1. This CDR3 is 14 amino acids long. Germline V gene lookup returns CDR1 SQVTM and CDR2 ANQGSEA. The ends lost 6 bases at V and 6 bases at J; junction bases unmatched: 8. CDR3 sequence: CSVRQTGTNSPLHF. The CDR3 DNA follows: TGCAGCGTACGCCAGACAGGGACTAATTCACCCCTCCACTTT.

The chain links TRBV10-3 to TRBJ2-4; 8 bases map to TRBD1. There are 17 residues in the CDR3. Germline V gene data show CDR1 as ENHRY and CDR2 as SYGVKD. Trimming removed 0 bases from V and 4 bases from J; junction bases left unmatched: 8. In DNA, the CDR3 is TGTGCCATCAGTGAGTCGGGGGCCGGGACAGGTAAAAACATTCAGTACTTC. This codes for CAISESGAGTGKNIQYF.